A single sample gave rise to the 23 T cell receptor beta chains below, sequenced in a study of tumor-infiltrating lymphocytes in localized non-small cell lung cancer. Libraries were prepared by immunoSEQ multiplex PCR; TCRdb keeps only in-frame clonotypes and omits some of them. The sample has about 15,000 clones; around 82% are singletons. The sequencing input was lung tumor tissue. These receptors all stem from a human donor with non-small cell lung cancer.

The CDR3 region has the DNA TGTGCCAGCAGTCGGGGGACTTTTGGGACTCAGCCCCAGCATTTT. This sequence encodes CASSRGTFGTQPQHF. The chain uses TRBV28 and TRBJ1-5; tentatively, D is TRBD1 (5 bases). Trimming cost V 5 bases and J 6 bases, with 17 bases left between them. CDR1 is MDHEN, CDR2 SYDVKM, per germline. This CDR3 is 15 amino acids long.

The rearrangement joins TRBV18 to TRBJ1-4; D is ambiguous. This CDR3 has 13 amino acids. Trimming left V 2 bases short and J 10 bases short, with 11 bases between. Per the germline V gene, CDR1 is KGHSH and CDR2 is LQKENI. In DNA, the CDR3 is TGTGCCAGCTCACCATCGGACGAGGGAAAACTGTTTTTT. It translates to CASSPSDEGKLFF.

For the CDR3, the DNA is TGTGCCAGCAGCGCCAACCCCAGGGACGGCTACACCTTC. Amino acids: CASSANPRDGYTF. The chain links TRBV7-2 to TRBJ1-2; possible D gene TRBD1, 5 bases. In germline, CDR1 is SGHTA, CDR2 FQGNSA. The V and J ends lost 5 bases and 8 bases respectively, with 15 bases between them. The length of the CDR3 is 13 residues.

DNA for the CDR3: TGTGCCAGCAGCTTAGGGACTAGCGGGCCTTCTCAAGAGACCCAGTACTTC. Translating it yields CASSLGTSGPSQETQYF. This chain joins TRBV7-2 and TRBJ2-5, with 11 bases matching TRBD2. Germline CDR1 is SGHTA and CDR2 is FQGNSA. The CDR3 extends over 17 amino acids. V shed 1 base and J 2 bases; nucleotides not matched to a gene: 6. Together with reference TRBV7-2 and TRBJ2-5, the CDR3 gives the full variable domain: GAGVSQSPSNKVTEKGKDVELRCDPISGHTALYWYRQSLGQGLEFLIYFQGNSAPDKSGLPSDRFSAERTGGSVSTLTIQRTQQEDSAVYLCASSLGTSGPSQETQYFGPGTRLLVL.

The chain recombines TRBV5-4 with TRBJ1-2; the match to TRBD1 covers 12 bases. The CDR3 covers 16 residues. The V segment lost 6 bases and the J segment 8 bases; nucleotides outside the gene matches: 14. Germline lookup yields CDR1 SGHNT and CDR2 YYREEE (reference sequence). The CDR3 DNA reads TGTGCCAGCATTATCGGAGGGGGACAGGGGGCTAGAGGCTACACCTTC. Translation: CASIIGGGQGARGYTF. The full variable domain, in which reference TRBV5-4 and TRBJ1-2 provide the parts outside the CDR3, is ETGVTQSPTHLIKTRGQQVTLRCSSQSGHNTVSWYQQALGQGPQFIFQYYREEENGRGNFPPRFSGLQFPNYSSELNVNALELDDSALYLCASIIGGGQGARGYTFGSGTRLTVV.

The V and J genes are TRBV6-6 and TRBJ1-3; D remains unclear. The CDR3 runs 14 residues. The V end was cut by 0 bases, the J end by 5 bases, with 8 bases between. CDR1 and CDR2 (germline): MNHNY, SVGAGI (reference sequence). CDR3 in DNA: TGTGCCAGCAGTTACTCCCGGGATCGAAACACCATATATTTT. This gives the protein CASSYSRDRNTIYF.

V and J are TRBV19 and TRBJ1-1; a weak D match, TRBD1 (6 bases). The germline V gene encodes CDR1 LNHDA and CDR2 SQIVND (reference sequence). The V and J ends lost 5 bases and 8 bases respectively, with 18 bases between them. The CDR3 spans 14 residues. The CDR3 nucleotides are TGTGCCAGTAGTTCCTCGGGAGGCAGGGGAGAAGCTTTCTTT. It codes for CASSSSGGRGEAFF.

This chain connects TRBV6-5 to TRBJ1-2, with 7 bases fitting TRBD1. The CDR3 runs 15 residues. Germline CDR1 is MNHEY and CDR2 is SVGAGI. With V trimmed by 5 bases and J by 2 bases, 8 bases remained unmatched. The CDR3 loop is CASSRTGVGNYGYTF. The CDR3, as DNA: TGTGCCAGCAGTCGTACAGGGGTTGGGAACTATGGCTACACCTTC.

J is TRBJ1-1 and V is TRBV28; 8 bases agree with TRBD1. The germline V gene encodes CDR1 MDHEN and CDR2 SYDVKM. Unmatched junction bases numbered 3, after V lost 2 bases and J lost 4 bases. The CDR3 spans 14 residues. The CDR3 region has the DNA TGTGCCAGCAGTTTACGGACAGGGCCCACTGAAGCTTTCTTT. It codes for CASSLRTGPTEAFF.

The gene calls are TRBV6-5 and TRBJ2-6; possible D gene TRBD1, 5 bases. Germline V gives CDR1 MNHEY, CDR2 SVGAGI. The CDR3 totals 15 residues. V dropped 2 bases and J dropped 0 bases, with 5 bases sitting between them. The CDR3 DNA reads as TGTGCCAGCAGTTACGACAGCTCTGGGGCCAACGTCCTGACTTTC. Its translation: CASSYDSSGANVLTF.

This chain uses TRBV6-5 with TRBJ2-7; the match to TRBD2 covers 7 bases. Germline-derived CDR1 and CDR2 are MNHEY and SVGAGI. The CDR3 spans 11 residues. The J segment lost 7 bases and the V segment lost 5 bases, leaving 2 bases of the junction unmatched. The CDR3 spells CASSLGGEQYF. The CDR3 DNA is TGTGCCAGCAGTCTGGGGGGGGAGCAGTACTTC.

This clone occurred a few times. The genes are TRBV7-6 and TRBJ2-3, with 13 bases lining up with TRBD2. The germline CDR1 and CDR2 sequences are SGHVS and FNYEAQ. With V trimmed by 4 bases and J by 6 bases, 7 bases remained unmatched. The CDR3 runs 16 residues. The CDR3 here is CASSSWTSGGMDTQYF. Here the CDR3 DNA reads TGTGCCAGCAGCTCCTGGACTAGCGGGGGAATGGATACGCAGTATTTT.

This chain uses TRBV2 with TRBJ2-5; TRBD2 matches 7 bases. V was clipped by 8 bases and J by 1 base; unmatched bases: 10. Per germline, CDR1 SNHLY and CDR2 FYNNEI. This CDR3 has 15 residues. This CDR3 reads CASEFGGGPQETQYF. The CDR3 region has the DNA TGTGCCAGCGAATTTGGGGGAGGGCCCCAAGAGACCCAGTACTTC. The whole variable domain, remainder taken from reference TRBV2 and TRBJ2-5, is EPEVTQTPSHQVTQMGQEVILRCVPISNHLYFYWYRQILGQKVEFLVSFYNNEISEKSEIFDDQFSVERPDGSNFTLKIRSTKLEDSAMYFCASEFGGGPQETQYFGPGTRLLVL.

CDR3 region: CASRGGTYNEQFF. The CDR3 bases are TGTGCCAGCCGGGGGGGGACCTACAATGAGCAGTTCTTC. J is TRBJ2-1 and V is TRBV7-9, with 8 bases fitting TRBD2. The ends lost 8 bases at V and 2 bases at J; junction bases unmatched: 2. CDR3 length: 13 residues. The V gene's germline CDR1 is SEHNR and CDR2 FQNEAQ (reference sequence). Full variable domain (missing parts from reference TRBV7-9 and TRBJ2-1): DTGVSQNPRHKITKRGQNVTFRCDPISEHNRLYWYRQTLGQGPEFLTYFQNEAQLEKSRLLSDRFSAERPKGSFSTLEIQRTEQGDSAMYLCASRGGTYNEQFFGPGTRLTVL.

V and J are TRBV28 and TRBJ1-3; weak D call: TRBD1 (5 bases). V was trimmed by 8 bases and J by 2 bases, leaving 13 bases between them. The CDR3 has 14 amino acids. Germline-derived CDR1 and CDR2 are MDHEN and SYDVKM. In DNA form, the CDR3 reads TGTGCCAGCCGGTCCGGGACTCCTGGAAACACCATATATTTT. This sequence encodes CASRSGTPGNTIYF.

V usage is TRBV25-1 and J usage is TRBJ2-3, with no clear D. Germline CDR1 is MGHDK and CDR2 is SYGVNS. Trimming removed 4 bases at V and 1 base at J, with 6 bases between. The CDR3 extends over 13 amino acids. The DNA for the CDR3 is TGTGCCAGCAGTGTAGGTGGCACAGATACGCAGTATTTT. Its protein is CASSVGGTDTQYF. The full variable domain, rest sourced from reference TRBV25-1 and TRBJ2-3, is EADIYQTPRYLVIGTGKKITLECSQTMGHDKMYWYQQDPGMELHLIHYSYGVNSTEKGDLSSESTVSRIRTEHFPLTLESARPSHTSQYLCASSVGGTDTQYFGPGTRLTVL.

The chain employs TRBV28 and TRBJ1-1; 7 positions agree with TRBD1. Germline V lookup: CDR1 MDHEN, CDR2 SYDVKM. There are 12 residues in the CDR3. V was clipped by 4 bases and J by 11 bases; unmatched bases: 7. The chain's CDR3 is CASSSQGTVAFF. DNA of the CDR3: TGTGCCAGCAGTTCCCAAGGGACAGTGGCTTTCTTT.

This clone was found once. This sequence joins TRBV5-6 and TRBJ2-2, with D perhaps TRBD1 (6 bases). V was cut by 4 bases and J by 5 bases, with 15 bases left in between. CDR3 size: 15 residues. Germline V gene data show CDR1 as SGHDT and CDR2 as YYEEEE. The CDR3, as DNA: TGTGCCAGCAGCCAGGGGCAGGTGTGGACCGGGGAGCTGTTTTTT. Translated: CASSQGQVWTGELFF.

The V call is TRBV5-1, the J call TRBJ2-2; TRBD1 is a possible D gene (6 bases). Germline V gene lookup returns CDR1 SGHRS and CDR2 YFSETQ. The ends were cut back, 0 bases at V and 3 bases at J, with 6 bases in the middle. The CDR3 is 14 residues long. The DNA of the CDR3 is TGCGCCAGCAGCTTGGCAGGGGACACCGGGGAGCTGTTTTTT. This sequence encodes CASSLAGDTGELFF.

This chain uses TRBV19 with TRBJ1-1; a possible D gene is TRBD1 (6 bases). This CDR3 has 14 amino acids. V was trimmed by 1 base and J by 3 bases, leaving 9 bases between them. Germline CDR1 LNHDA, CDR2 SQIVND (reference sequence). The CDR3 reads CASSIAEGDTEAFF. The CDR3, as DNA: TGTGCCAGTAGTATAGCCGAGGGGGACACTGAAGCTTTCTTT.

This clone came up a few times. The chain recombines TRBV5-1 with TRBJ2-7; TRBD2 matches at 7 bases. CDR3 length equals 14 residues. Germline V gene sequence: CDR1 SGHRS, CDR2 YFSETQ. V shed 0 bases, J shed 6 bases, and the junction held 6 bases outside the gene matches. CDR3 DNA: TGCGCCAGCAGCTTGGCAGTCAGGGAGGGCGAGCAGTACTTC. Protein: CASSLAVREGEQYF. Looking up the rest from reference TRBV5-1 and TRBJ2-7 gives the full variable domain: KAGVTQTPRYLIKTRGQQVTLSCSPISGHRSVSWYQQTPGQGLQFLFEYFSETQRNKGNFPGRFSGRQFSNSRSEMNVSTLELGDSALYLCASSLAVREGEQYFGPGTRLTVT.

This chain connects TRBV7-3 to TRBJ1-2; D is uncertain. V dropped 6 bases and J dropped 2 bases, with 10 bases sitting between them. The CDR3 is 13 residues long. CDR1 SGHTA and CDR2 FQGTGA come from the germline V gene. The CDR3 bases are TGTGCCAGCAGTCCATTCCCGAACTATGGCTACACCTTC. Encoded protein: CASSPFPNYGYTF.

The chain joins TRBV10-3 to TRBJ2-3; D remains unclear. The CDR3 extends over 12 amino acids. Trimming cost V 7 bases and J 2 bases, with 7 bases left between them. Germline CDR1 and CDR2: ENHRY and SYGVKD. CDR3 DNA sequence: TGTGCCATCAATGACAACACAGATACGCAGTATTTT. Its translation: CAINDNTDTQYF.